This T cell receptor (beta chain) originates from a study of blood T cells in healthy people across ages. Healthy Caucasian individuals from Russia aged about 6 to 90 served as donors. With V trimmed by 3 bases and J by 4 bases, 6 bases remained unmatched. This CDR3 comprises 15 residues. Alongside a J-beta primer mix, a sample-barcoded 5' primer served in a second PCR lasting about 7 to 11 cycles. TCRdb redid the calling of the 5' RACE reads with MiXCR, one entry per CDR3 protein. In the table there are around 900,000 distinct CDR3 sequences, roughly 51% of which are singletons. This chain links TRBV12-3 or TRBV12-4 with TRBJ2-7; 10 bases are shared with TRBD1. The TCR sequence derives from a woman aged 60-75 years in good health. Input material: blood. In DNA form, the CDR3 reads TGTGCCAGCAGTTTCCAGACAGGGGGCTCTTACGAGCAGTACTTC. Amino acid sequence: CASSFQTGGSYEQYF.